This T cell receptor beta chain was profiled in a study of radiation and T cells in renal cell carcinoma. Assay: immunoSEQ multiplex PCR; the TCRdb copy retains only in-frame clones and omits some. The table has around 170,000 clones, around 90% seen once. This clone has just one count. CDR3 length equals 16 residues. Germline-derived CDR1 and CDR2 are SGHTA and FQGNSA. With V trimmed by 1 base and J by 4 bases, 7 bases remained unmatched. Time point indicated: blood 4 weeks post-SBRT, at nephrectomy. Treatment defined: 15 Gy SBRT to primary tumor, nephrectomy 4 weeks later. Clear cell pathology was present in this patient's renal cell carcinoma.

This chain links TRBV7-2 with TRBJ2-3; 8 positions match TRBD1. The source is a woman aged 45-59 years with renal cell carcinoma. This specimen consisted of blood, obtained from a patient whose treatment included radiotherapy and nephrectomy. The CDR3 spells CASSLGSGQVADTQYF. The DNA of the CDR3 is TGTGCCAGCAGCTTAGGTTCGGGACAGGTCGCAGATACGCAGTATTTT.